This T cell receptor (beta chain) was captured by sequencing in a study of response to subunit inactivated influenza vaccine. General study results and limits: Each seasonal flu vaccination may recruit only limited new T cells, authors suggested.

TCRdb analysed the RT-PCR reads with MiXCR anew, one entry per CDR3 protein. The repertoire holds around 850,000 distinct CDR3 sequences, with under 20% as singletons. On this clonotype: The antigen is not known.

Germline loops: CDR1 SNHLY, CDR2 FYNNEI. The CDR3 is 20 amino acids. V was clipped by 5 bases and J by 0 bases; unmatched bases: 16. The chain carries TRBV2 and TRBJ2-3, with 11 bases matching TRBD2. This receptor was taken from a man aged 50 to 60 who received an inactivated influenza vaccine. Sequenced here: PBMCs from blood, sampled 5 days after vaccination. The CDR3 DNA reads TGTGCCAGCAGTCACCAGACTAGCGGGACAACAACGCTCAGCACAGATACGCAGTATTTT. Amino acid sequence: CASSHQTSGTTTLSTDTQYF.